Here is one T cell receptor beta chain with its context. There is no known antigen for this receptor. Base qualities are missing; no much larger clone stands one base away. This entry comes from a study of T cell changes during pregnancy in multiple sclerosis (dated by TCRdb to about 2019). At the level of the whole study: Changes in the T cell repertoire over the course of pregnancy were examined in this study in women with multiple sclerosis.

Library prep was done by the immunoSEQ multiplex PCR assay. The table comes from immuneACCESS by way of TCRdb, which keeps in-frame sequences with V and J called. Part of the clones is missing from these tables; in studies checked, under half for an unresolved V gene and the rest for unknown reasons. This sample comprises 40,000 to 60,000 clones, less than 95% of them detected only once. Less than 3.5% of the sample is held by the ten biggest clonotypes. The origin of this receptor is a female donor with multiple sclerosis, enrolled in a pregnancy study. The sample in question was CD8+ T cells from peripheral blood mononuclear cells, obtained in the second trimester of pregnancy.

The bases are TGTGCCAGCAGCTTAGACCGAGACAGGGGGAGCGAGCAGTACTTC. It translates as CASSLDRDRGSEQYF. The V and J genes are TRBV7-7 and TRBJ2-7; 9 middle bases align to TRBD1. Via the germline V gene (reference sequence), CDR1 is SSHAT and CDR2 FNYEAQ. Germline trimming amounts to 1 base on V and 6 bases on J, with 7 as the count of junction bases outside the gene matches. The CDR3 starts with the cysteine, ends with the phenylalanine, and has 15 residues. Kept here is only the CDR3 DNA, which spans 45 bases and is read in frame from base 1.